A single sample gave rise to the 9 T cell receptor beta chains below, sequenced in a study of CD8 T cells in ankylosing spondylitis. General study points: Seemingly characteristic of ankylosing spondylitis blood was a TCR beta motif consisting of under 10 highly homologous variants.

Their specific antigens are unknown. TCRdb used MiXCR to reprocess the 5' RACE reads, holding one entry per CDR3 protein. The data show roughly 300,000 distinct CDR3 sequences, with approximately 8.2% seen just once and just over 14% held by the top ten. The sequenced sample was blood, either unsorted or a sorted T cell fraction (not recorded which). These receptors were taken from a male donor with ankylosing spondylitis.

In this sample, this clonotype turned up a few times. The V and J genes are TRBV29-1 and TRBJ2-4; the match to TRBD2 covers 10 bases. The CDR3 length is 18 residues. V was clipped by 6 bases and J by 6 bases; unmatched bases: 20. Germline V CDR1 and CDR2: SQVTM, ANQGSEA. The CDR3 spells CSVAASGGLRSGGNIQYF. The CDR3, as DNA: TGCAGCGTAGCGGCTAGCGGGGGTCTAAGGTCAGGTGGAAACATTCAGTACTTC.

This clonotype was recorded many times. The chain recombines TRBV20-1 with TRBJ2-7; TRBD2 matches at 8 bases. Germline V lookup: CDR1 DFQATT, CDR2 SNEGSKA (reference sequence). After removal of 6 bases from V and 1 base from J, the junction contained 5 bases not matched to a gene. CDR3 length: 13 amino acids. The CDR3 region has the DNA TGCAGTGCGGAGCGGGAGCCGTCCTACGAGCAGTACTTC. This codes for CSAEREPSYEQYF.

The rearrangement links TRBV7-9 to TRBJ2-4; 7 bases are shared with TRBD2. CDR1 is SEHNR, CDR2 FQNEAQ, per germline (reference sequence). The CDR3 extends over 16 amino acids. The ends lost 5 bases at V and 1 base at J; junction bases unmatched: 8. CDR3 in amino acids: CASSRIAGLAKNIQYF. CDR3 DNA: TGTGCCAGCAGCCGGATAGCGGGCCTGGCCAAAAACATTCAGTACTTC.

This clonotype was observed a handful of times. This chain connects TRBV6-2 or TRBV6-3 to TRBJ2-5, with 7 nucleotides matching TRBD2. J was trimmed by 2 bases and V by 8 bases; bases with no gene match: 8. Germline V gene sequence: CDR1 MNHEY, CDR2 SVGEGT. This CDR3 has 14 amino acids. For the CDR3, the DNA is TGTGCCAGCGTCTTTTCTAGCGGACAAGAGACCCAGTACTTC. Translation gives CASVFSSGQETQYF.

The J gene is TRBJ2-7, the V gene TRBV4-3; 7 bases are shared with TRBD2. V lost 4 bases and J lost 5; bases outside the gene matches: 8. This CDR3 is built from 14 residues. Per the germline V gene, CDR1 is LGHNA and CDR2 is YSLEER. The CDR3 reads CASSLSRLAHEQYF. The DNA of the CDR3 is TGCGCCAGCAGCCTCTCAAGACTAGCCCACGAGCAGTACTTC.

Only a few counts were recorded for this clonotype. The chain is built from TRBV20-1 and TRBJ1-1; TRBD1 matches 9 bases. This CDR3 spans 13 amino acids. CDR1 and CDR2 from the germline V gene are DFQATT and SNEGSKA (reference sequence). The V gene end was trimmed by 5 bases and the J gene end by 1 base; junction bases not matched to a gene: 2. CDR3 amino acids: CSAGDRENTEAFF. In DNA, the CDR3 is TGCAGTGCTGGGGACAGGGAGAACACTGAAGCTTTCTTT.

This clonotype was seen only a few times. CDR3 DNA: TGTGCCAGCAGGCCGTCGACTAGCGGGAGTTTCCACGAGCAGTACTTC. It specifies CASRPSTSGSFHEQYF. This rearrangement joins TRBV12-3 or TRBV12-4 to TRBJ2-7, with 12 bases matching TRBD2. The CDR3 totals 16 residues. V was pared by 6 bases and J by 5 bases, with 11 bases of the junction left unmatched.

The gene calls are TRBV7-6 and TRBJ2-2; D possibly corresponds to TRBD1 (5 bases). This CDR3 is built from 16 residues. Germline CDR1 and CDR2: SGHVS and FNYEAQ. The V gene lost 1 base and the J gene lost 1 base, with 10 bases spanning the gap. The DNA for the CDR3 is TGTGCCAGCAGCTTAGTACGTCAGGGGAACACCGGGGAGCTGTTTTTT. Protein: CASSLVRQGNTGELFF.

This clonotype was observed at least ten times. CDR3 sequence reads: CASSRTGGSIQYF. DNA for the CDR3: TGTGCCAGCAGCCGTACAGGGGGGAGCATTCAGTACTTC. The rearrangement joins TRBV7-6 to TRBJ2-4, with TRBD1 identical over 8 bases. Germline V lookup: CDR1 SGHVS, CDR2 FNYEAQ. This CDR3 has 13 amino acids. The V segment lost 5 bases and the J segment 9 bases; nucleotides outside the gene matches: 6.